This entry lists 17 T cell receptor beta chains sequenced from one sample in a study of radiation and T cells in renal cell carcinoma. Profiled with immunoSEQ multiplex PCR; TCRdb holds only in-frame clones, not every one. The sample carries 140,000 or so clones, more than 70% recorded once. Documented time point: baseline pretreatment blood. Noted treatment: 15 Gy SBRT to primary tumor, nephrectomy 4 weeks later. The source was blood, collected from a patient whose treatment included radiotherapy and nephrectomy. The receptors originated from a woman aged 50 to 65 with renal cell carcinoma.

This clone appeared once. The DNA of the CDR3 is TGCGCCAGCAGCCAAGGACAGGGGGCAACAGATACGCAGTATTTT. This gives the protein CASSQGQGATDTQYF. This rearrangement joins TRBV4-3 to TRBJ2-3, with 10 bases matching TRBD1. This CDR3 is 15 amino acids long. Trimming cost V 1 base and J 3 bases; bases outside gene matches: 1. Germline V gene lookup returns CDR1 LGHNA and CDR2 YSLEER.

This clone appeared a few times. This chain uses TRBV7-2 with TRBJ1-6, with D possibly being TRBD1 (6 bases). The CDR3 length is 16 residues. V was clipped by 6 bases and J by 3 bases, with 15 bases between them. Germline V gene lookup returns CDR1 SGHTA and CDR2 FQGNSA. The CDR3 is CASRLNGQLYNSPLHF. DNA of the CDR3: TGTGCCAGCAGGTTGAACGGACAGCTCTATAATTCACCCCTCCACTTT. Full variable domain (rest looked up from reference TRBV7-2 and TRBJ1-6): GAGVSQSPSNKVTEKGKDVELRCDPISGHTALYWYRQSLGQGLEFLIYFQGNSAPDKSGLPSDRFSAERTGGSVSTLTIQRTQQEDSAVYLCASRLNGQLYNSPLHFGNGTRLTVT.

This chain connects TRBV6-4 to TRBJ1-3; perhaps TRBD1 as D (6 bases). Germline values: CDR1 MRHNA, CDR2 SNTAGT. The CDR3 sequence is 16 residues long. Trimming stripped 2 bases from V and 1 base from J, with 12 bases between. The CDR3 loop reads CASSDGQLHSGNTIYF. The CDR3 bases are TGTGCCAGCAGTGACGGACAGCTACATTCTGGAAACACCATATATTTT.

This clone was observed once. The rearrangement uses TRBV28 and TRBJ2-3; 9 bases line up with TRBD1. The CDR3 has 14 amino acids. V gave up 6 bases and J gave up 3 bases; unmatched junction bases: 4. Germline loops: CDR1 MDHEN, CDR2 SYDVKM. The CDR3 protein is CASRGTGRTDTQYF. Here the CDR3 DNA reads TGTGCCAGCAGAGGGACAGGGAGGACAGATACGCAGTATTTT.

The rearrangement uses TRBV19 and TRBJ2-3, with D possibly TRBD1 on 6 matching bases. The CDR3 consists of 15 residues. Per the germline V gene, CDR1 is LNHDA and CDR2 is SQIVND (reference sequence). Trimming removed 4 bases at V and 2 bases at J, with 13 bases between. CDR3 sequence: CASSNPGAHTDTQYF. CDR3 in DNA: TGTGCCAGTAGTAACCCAGGGGCCCACACAGATACGCAGTATTTT.

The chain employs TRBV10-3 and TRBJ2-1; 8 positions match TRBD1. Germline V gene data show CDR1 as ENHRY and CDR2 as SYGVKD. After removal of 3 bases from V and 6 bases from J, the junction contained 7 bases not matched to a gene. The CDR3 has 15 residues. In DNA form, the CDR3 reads TGTGCCATCAGTGAAGGACAGGGTAGGGGCAATGAGCAGTTCTTC. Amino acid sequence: CAISEGQGRGNEQFF.

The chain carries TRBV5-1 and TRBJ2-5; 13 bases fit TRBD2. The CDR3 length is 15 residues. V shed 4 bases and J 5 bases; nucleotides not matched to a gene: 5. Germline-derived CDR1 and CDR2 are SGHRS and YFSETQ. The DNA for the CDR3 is TGCGCCAGCAGCCCGGGGACTAGCGGGGATGAGACCCAGTACTTC. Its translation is CASSPGTSGDETQYF.

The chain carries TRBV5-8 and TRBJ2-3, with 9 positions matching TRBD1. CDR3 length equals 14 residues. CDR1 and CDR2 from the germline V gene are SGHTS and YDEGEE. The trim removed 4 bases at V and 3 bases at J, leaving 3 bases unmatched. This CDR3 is CASSRDRDTDTQYF. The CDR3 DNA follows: TGTGCCAGCAGCCGGGACAGGGATACAGATACGCAGTATTTT.

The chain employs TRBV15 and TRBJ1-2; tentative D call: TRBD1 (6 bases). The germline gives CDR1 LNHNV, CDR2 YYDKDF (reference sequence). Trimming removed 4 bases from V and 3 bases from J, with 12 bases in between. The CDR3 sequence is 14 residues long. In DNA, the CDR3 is TGTGCCACCAGCACCCGGACAGATTACTATGGCTACACCTTC. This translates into CATSTRTDYYGYTF.

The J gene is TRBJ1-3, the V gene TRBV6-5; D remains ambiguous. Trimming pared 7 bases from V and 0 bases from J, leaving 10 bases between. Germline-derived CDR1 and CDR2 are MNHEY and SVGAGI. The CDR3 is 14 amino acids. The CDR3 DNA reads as TGTGCCAGCAAGGGCACGAGCTCTGGAAACACCATATATTTT. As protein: CASKGTSSGNTIYF.

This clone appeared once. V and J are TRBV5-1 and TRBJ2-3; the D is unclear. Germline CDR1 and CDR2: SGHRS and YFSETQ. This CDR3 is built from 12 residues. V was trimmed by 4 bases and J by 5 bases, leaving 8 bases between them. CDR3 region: CASSPPGDTQYF. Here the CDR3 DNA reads TGCGCCAGCAGCCCCCCGGGAGATACGCAGTATTTT. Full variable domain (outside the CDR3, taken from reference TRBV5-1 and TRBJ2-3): KAGVTQTPRYLIKTRGQQVTLSCSPISGHRSVSWYQQTPGQGLQFLFEYFSETQRNKGNFPGRFSGRQFSNSRSEMNVSTLELGDSALYLCASSPPGDTQYFGPGTRLTVL.

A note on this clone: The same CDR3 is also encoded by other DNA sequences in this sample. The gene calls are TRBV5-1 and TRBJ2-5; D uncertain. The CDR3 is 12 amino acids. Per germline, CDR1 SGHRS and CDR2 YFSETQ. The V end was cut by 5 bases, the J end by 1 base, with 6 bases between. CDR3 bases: TGCGCCAGCAGTCAGGTCCAAGAGACCCAGTACTTC. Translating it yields CASSQVQETQYF.

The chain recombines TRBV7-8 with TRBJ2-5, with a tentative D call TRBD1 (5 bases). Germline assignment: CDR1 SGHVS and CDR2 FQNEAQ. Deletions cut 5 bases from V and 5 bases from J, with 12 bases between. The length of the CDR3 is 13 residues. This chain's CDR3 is CASSPMGQETQYF. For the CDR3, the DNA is TGTGCCAGCAGCCCCATGGGGCAGGAGACCCAGTACTTC.

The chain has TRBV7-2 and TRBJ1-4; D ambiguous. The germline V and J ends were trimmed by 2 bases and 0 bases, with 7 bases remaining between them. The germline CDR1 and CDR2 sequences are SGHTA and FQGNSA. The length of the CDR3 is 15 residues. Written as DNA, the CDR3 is TGTGCCAGCAGCTTATGGGGTGCAACTAATGAAAAACTGTTTTTT. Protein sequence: CASSLWGATNEKLFF.

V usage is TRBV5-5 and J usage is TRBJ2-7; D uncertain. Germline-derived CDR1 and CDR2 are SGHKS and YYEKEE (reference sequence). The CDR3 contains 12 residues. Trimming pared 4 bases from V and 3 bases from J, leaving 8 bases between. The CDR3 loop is CASSPHLYEQYF. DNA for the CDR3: TGTGCCAGCAGCCCCCACCTCTACGAGCAGTACTTC.

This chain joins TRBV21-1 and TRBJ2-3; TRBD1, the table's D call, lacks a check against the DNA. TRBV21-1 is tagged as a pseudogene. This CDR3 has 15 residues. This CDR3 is CASSRNRVWTDTQYF. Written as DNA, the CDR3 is TGTGCCAGCAGCAGAAACAGGGTTTGGACAGATACGCAGTATTTT.

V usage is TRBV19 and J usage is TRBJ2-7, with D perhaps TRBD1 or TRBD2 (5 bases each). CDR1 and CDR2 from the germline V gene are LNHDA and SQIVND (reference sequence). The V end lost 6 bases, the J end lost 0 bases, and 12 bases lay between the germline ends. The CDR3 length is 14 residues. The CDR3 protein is CASSPGTASYEQYF. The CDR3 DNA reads TGTGCCAGTAGCCCCGGGACGGCCTCCTACGAGCAGTACTTC. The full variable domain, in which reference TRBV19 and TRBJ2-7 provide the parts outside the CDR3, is DGGITQSPKYLFRKEGQNVTLSCEQNLNHDAMYWYRQDPGQGLRLIYYSQIVNDFQKGDIAEGYSVSREKKESFPLTVTSAQKNPTAFYLCASSPGTASYEQYFGPGTRLTVT.